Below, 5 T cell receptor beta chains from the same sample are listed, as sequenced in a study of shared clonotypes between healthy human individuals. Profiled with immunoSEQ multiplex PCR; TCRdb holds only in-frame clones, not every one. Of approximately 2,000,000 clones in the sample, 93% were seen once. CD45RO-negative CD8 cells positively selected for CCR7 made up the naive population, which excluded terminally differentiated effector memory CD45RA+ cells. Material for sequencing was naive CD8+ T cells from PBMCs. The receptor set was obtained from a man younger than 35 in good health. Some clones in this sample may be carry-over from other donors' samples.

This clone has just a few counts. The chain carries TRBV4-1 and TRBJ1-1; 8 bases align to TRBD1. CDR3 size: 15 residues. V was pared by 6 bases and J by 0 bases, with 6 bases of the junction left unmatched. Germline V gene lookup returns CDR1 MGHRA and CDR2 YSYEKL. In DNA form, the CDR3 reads TGCGCCAGCAGAGAACCGGGACAGGTGAACACTGAAGCTTTCTTT. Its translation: CASREPGQVNTEAFF.

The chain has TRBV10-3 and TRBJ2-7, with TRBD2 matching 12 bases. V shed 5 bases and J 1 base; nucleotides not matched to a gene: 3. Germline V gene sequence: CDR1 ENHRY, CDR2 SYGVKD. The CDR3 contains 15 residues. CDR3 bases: TGTGCCATCAGTCCTGGACTAGCGGGATCCTACGAGCAGTACTTC. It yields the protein CAISPGLAGSYEQYF.

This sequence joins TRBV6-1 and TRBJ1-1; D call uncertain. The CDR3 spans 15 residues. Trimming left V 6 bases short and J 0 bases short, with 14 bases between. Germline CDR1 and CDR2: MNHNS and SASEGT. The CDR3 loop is CASSAPGRLNTEAFF. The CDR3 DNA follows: TGTGCCAGCAGCGCTCCCGGCAGGCTGAACACTGAAGCTTTCTTT.

CDR3 protein: CASSELLGSSYEQYF. The CDR3 DNA reads as TGTGCCAGCAGTGAGCTTCTTGGCTCCTCCTACGAGCAGTACTTC. The chain employs TRBV25-1 and TRBJ2-7; D remains unclear. Deletions cut 3 bases from V and 0 bases from J, with 12 bases between. Germline V gives CDR1 MGHDK, CDR2 SYGVNS. CDR3 length: 15 residues.

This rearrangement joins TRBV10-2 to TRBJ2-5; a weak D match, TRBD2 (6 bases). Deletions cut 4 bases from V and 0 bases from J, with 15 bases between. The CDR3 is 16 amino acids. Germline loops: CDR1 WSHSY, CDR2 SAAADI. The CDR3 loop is CASSGGLFGYQETQYF. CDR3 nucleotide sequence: TGCGCCAGCAGTGGGGGACTTTTCGGGTACCAAGAGACCCAGTACTTC.